This TCR beta chain was recorded in a study of vaccination effects on CD4 cells after COVID-19. Per the germline V gene, CDR1 is MGHDK and CDR2 is SYGVNS. Trimming shortened V by 1 base and J by 6 bases, and 12 bases separated the two germline ends. The CDR3 length is 15 residues. Clones were sequenced by immunoSEQ multiplex PCR, and TCRdb holds only the in-frame ones, with some missing. The sample has under 70,000 clones; about 77% are singletons. Notes on this clone: What it binds is unknown.

ViraFEST expansion of antigen-specific CD4+ T cells with viral peptide pools preceded sequencing. Culture lasted about ten days before CD4+ T cell isolation. Convalescent patients had PCR-confirmed SARS-CoV-2 infection between March and December 2020. Material: CD4+ T cells from PBMCs cultured with HIV peptides, obtained before COVID-19 vaccination. Subset indicated: HIV-1 Nef peptide pool negative control/reference culture. The TCR originated in a human donor who had a prior SARS-CoV-2 infection. V and J are TRBV25-1 and TRBJ1-4; D possibly corresponds to TRBD1 (5 bases). The CDR3 loop reads CASSESPGFDEKLFF. DNA of the CDR3: TGTGCCAGCAGTGAATCCCCAGGGTTCGATGAAAAACTGTTTTTT. Supplemented by reference TRBV25-1 and TRBJ1-4, the full variable domain reads EADIYQTPRYLVIGTGKKITLECSQTMGHDKMYWYQQDPGMELHLIHYSYGVNSTEKGDLSSESTVSRIRTEHFPLTLESARPSHTSQYLCASSESPGFDEKLFFGSGTQLSVL.